This entry features one T cell receptor beta chain sequence. The antigen remains undetermined. The data originate from a study of OX40 agonist ivuxolimab in advanced cancers. Study-level information: Patients were treated with ivuxolimab, an agonistic anti-OX40 (CD134) antibody. Regarding the study as a whole: In the 0.1 to 3.0 mg/kg range, CD4+ and CD8+ blood T cells had expanded clonally by week 6.

V was cut by 1 base and J by 4 bases, with 8 bases left in between. Looked up from germline, CDR1 is SGHAT and CDR2 is FQDESV (reference sequence). The CDR3 is 13 amino acids. TCRdb keeps only in-frame clones here, not all; method: immunoSEQ multiplex PCR. Of 45,000 to 50,000 clones listed, roughly nine tenths are singletons. The sample here was CD4+ or CD8+ T cells sorted from blood, taken in a trial of the OX40 agonist ivuxolimab. This receptor was taken from an adult with an advanced solid tumor such as melanoma, head and neck, liver or kidney cancer. The chain carries TRBV11-1 and TRBJ2-7; D is ambiguous. This CDR3 reads CASSLGTQYEQYF. The CDR3 DNA reads as TGTGCCAGCAGCTTAGGCACCCAGTACGAGCAGTACTTC.